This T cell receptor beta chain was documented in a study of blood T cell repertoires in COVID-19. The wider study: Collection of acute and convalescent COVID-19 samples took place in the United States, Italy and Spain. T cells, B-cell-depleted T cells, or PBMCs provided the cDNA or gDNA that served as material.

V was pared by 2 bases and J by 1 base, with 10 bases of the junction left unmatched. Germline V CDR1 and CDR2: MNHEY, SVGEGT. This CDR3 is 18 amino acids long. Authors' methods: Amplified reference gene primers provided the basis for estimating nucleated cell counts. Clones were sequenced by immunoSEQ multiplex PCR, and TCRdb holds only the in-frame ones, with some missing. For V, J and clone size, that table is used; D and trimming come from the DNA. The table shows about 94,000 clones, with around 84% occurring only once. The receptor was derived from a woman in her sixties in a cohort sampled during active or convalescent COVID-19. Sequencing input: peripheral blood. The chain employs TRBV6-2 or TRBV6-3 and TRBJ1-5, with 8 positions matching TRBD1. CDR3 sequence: CASSYLLRTGLSNQPQHF. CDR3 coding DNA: TGTGCCAGCAGTTACCTCCTTCGGACAGGGCTGAGCAATCAGCCCCAGCATTTT.